These 3 T cell receptor beta chains originate from one sample sequenced in a study of early T cells in non-severe SARS-CoV-2 infection. TCRdb itself ran the 5' RACE reads through MiXCR, one entry per CDR3 protein. The sample lists approximately 76,000 distinct CDR3 sequences; about 12% were seen once. Material: whole blood. These receptors were taken from an adult who was a healthcare worker with PCR-confirmed SARS-CoV-2 infection or an uninfected control (not recorded which).

This clonotype was seen only a few times. The J gene is TRBJ1-4, the V gene TRBV29-1; D is ambiguous. The CDR3 extends over 12 amino acids. Germline V gene lookup returns CDR1 SQVTM and CDR2 ANQGSEA. Trimming removed 5 bases at V and 8 bases at J, with 12 bases between. This CDR3 reads CSVFIQGEKLFF. The CDR3 region has the DNA TGCAGCGTTTTCATCCAAGGGGAAAAACTGTTTTTT.

This clonotype was recorded at least ten times. The genes are TRBV5-8 and TRBJ1-5, with a tentative D call TRBD1 (6 bases). Deletions cut 4 bases from V and 0 bases from J, with 11 bases between. The CDR3 runs 15 residues. CDR1 and CDR2 from the germline V gene are SGHTS and YDEGEE. The CDR3 nucleotides read TGTGCCAGCAGCCTTACAGGGCTTAGCAATCAGCCCCAGCATTTT. This codes for CASSLTGLSNQPQHF.

At least ten counts were recorded for this clonotype. The chain joins TRBV29-1 to TRBJ1-1; D gene ambiguous. V lost 6 bases and J lost 0, with 11 bases in between. Germline CDR1 is SQVTM and CDR2 is ANQGSEA. This CDR3 is 13 amino acids long. CDR3 sequence: CSVRRAMNTEAFF. The CDR3 DNA sequence: TGCAGCGTCCGTAGGGCAATGAACACTGAAGCTTTCTTT.